This paragraph reports one T cell receptor (beta chain). Trimming took off 5 bases at V and 3 bases at J, with 13 bases between the two ends. The CDR3 has 14 residues. Germline assignment: CDR1 MNHEY and CDR2 SMNVEV (reference sequence). This record belongs to a study of shared clonotypes between healthy human individuals. Original handling: Filtering differed, since immunoSEQ gave only junction sequences and no quality scores. The repertoire was sequenced with immunoSEQ multiplex PCR; TCRdb's copy has only in-frame clones and lacks some. The V and J calls and the clone size are those of that table, but D and trimming were determined from the DNA. The sample yields approximately 2,300,000 clones, under 95% seen once.

The sample taken for sequencing was naive CD4+ T cells from PBMCs. Subset denoted: CD45RA+ positively selected. This chain joins TRBV27 and TRBJ1-1, with a weak D call TRBD1 (5 bases). This receptor was identified in a man aged 18 to 29 in good health. Some clones in this sample may be carry-over from other donors' samples. This chain's CDR3 is CASSRSGGYTEAFF. CDR3 nucleotide sequence: TGTGCCAGCAGTCGGTCGGGGGGATACACTGAAGCTTTCTTT.